This TCR beta chain was sequenced for a study of cytomegalovirus exposure and HLA in healthy donors. Study-level points and caveats: It was approximately 150 TCR beta chains that were listed as cytomegalovirus-associated. About 87% or about 30% of the time was how often most TCR beta V segments were productive, according to an earlier analysis. Cytomegalovirus status was reportedly diagnosed by the classifier with high specificity and sensitivity. Beyond CMV serostatus, there was no information to go on about immune exposure.

CDR1 MNHNS and CDR2 SASEGT come from the germline V gene. The CDR3 contains 13 residues. The V and J ends lost 7 bases and 3 bases respectively, with 12 bases between them. Use of 60 Vbeta and 13 Jbeta primers characterized the PCR. Clones were sequenced by immunoSEQ multiplex PCR, and TCRdb holds only the in-frame ones, with some missing. The table has roughly 100,000 clones, around 9.6% seen once; the top ten hold around 4.9%. Comment on this clone: Its antigen remains unidentified.

Sequenced input: PBMCs. This TCR was recovered from a man between 45 and 60 years old in good health and CMV-seropositive. The J gene is TRBJ1-1, the V gene TRBV6-1; D is unclear. The CDR3 protein is CASKREFDTEAFF. CDR3 nucleotide sequence: TGTGCCAGCAAGAGGGAGTTCGACACTGAAGCTTTCTTT.